This T cell receptor beta chain was recorded in a study of blood T cell repertoires in COVID-19 (TCRdb year 2020). For the wider study: Samples from collaborators originated in the United States, Italy and Spain and spanned both the acute and convalescent phases of COVID-19. The repertoires were released in a freely available public database intended as a resource for research on the immune response to SARS-CoV-2. The dataset comprised deeply sampled blood TCRbeta repertoires from subjects exposed to, actively infected with, or recovered from COVID-19. Samples were obtained from the ongoing ImmuneRACE study (first 160 participants) and from some 1,300 subjects provided by 6 global collaborators. The sample metadata nearly always contained a de-identified subject ID, COVID-19 status, age in years and sex. The material from the prospective study consisted of cDNA or gDNA derived from T cells, B-cell-depleted T cells, or PBMCs. Where HLA class I and class II types were available, the types were taken from metadata supplied by the sample provider, not from assay-based typing.

What the study reported, not specific to this receptor: The quantity of clinical and demographic metadata differed by source and by participant and was supplied without curation.

The immunoSEQ Assay, a bias-controlled multiplex PCR, was used to amplify TCRbeta CDR3 regions from genomic DNA. In the original analysis: The number of nucleated cells in each sample was estimated from the amplification of reference gene primers within the assay. To quantify the absolute abundance of each unique TCRbeta CDR3 rearrangement, sequence reads were collapsed and filtered. For each sample, productive Simpson clonality was calculated by taking the square root of Simpson's diversity index across productive rearrangements. Entries here come from immuneACCESS through TCRdb and include only in-frame sequences with V and J called. Some clones fail to appear in such tables; in the studies checked, an unresolved V gene covers under half of the shortfall, and the cause of the remainder is unknown. That table furnishes V, J and clone size, whereas the DNA furnished D and trimming. The sample contains roughly 70,000 clones, roughly 70% of them found a single time. Approximately 20% of the sample lies in the top ten.

Each collaborating institution followed its own protocols to collect whole blood in K2EDTA tubes. For TCRbeta analysis, collaborators shipped samples as frozen whole blood, isolated PBMCs, or DNA extracted from either of those sample types. As concerns this clone: Its antigen is unknown. Base qualities are missing; no much larger clone stands one base away.

The CDR3 contains 14 residues, cysteine and phenylalanine counted. CDR3 DNA only is kept here, 42 bases in frame from base 1. CDR1 LNHNV and CDR2 YYDKDF are derived from the germline V gene (reference sequence). Deletion took 5 bases off V and 0 bases off J, with a span of 11 bases between the germline ends. The TCR originated in a man in his 60s with acute or convalescent COVID-19. The chain joins TRBV15 to TRBJ2-7; the D gene identity is not certain. Sequenced sample: peripheral blood. This receptor carries the CDR3 CATSVSESSYEQYF. In nucleotides, the sequence is TGTGCCACCAGCGTAAGTGAGAGCTCCTACGAGCAGTACTTC.